This TCR beta chain was identified in a study of blood T cells in healthy people across ages. A sample-barcoded 5' primer and a J-beta primer mix were used in a second PCR of about 6 to 12 cycles. TCRdb reprocessed the 5' RACE reads via MiXCR and lists one record per CDR3 protein. Found here are hundreds of thousands of distinct CDR3 sequences, around half of them singletons; the top ten hold around 41%. Germline CDR1 reads MNHEY; CDR2 reads SMNVEV (reference sequence). V was pared by 8 bases and J by 7 bases, with 10 bases of the junction left unmatched. The CDR3 covers 13 residues. The TCR sequence derives from a man older than 75 in good health. V usage is TRBV27 and J usage is TRBJ2-7, with 8 bases aligning to TRBD2. The sample was blood. The CDR3 loop reads CASFSGRSREQYF. The CDR3 DNA is TGTGCCAGCTTCAGCGGGAGAAGTCGTGAGCAGTACTTC.